This TCR beta chain was identified in a study of T cell changes during pregnancy in multiple sclerosis (dated by TCRdb to about 2019). With respect to the entire study: The study looked at changes in the T cell repertoire across pregnancy in women with multiple sclerosis.

CDR1 SGHTA and CDR2 FQGNSA were looked up in the germline V gene. The CDR3 spans 15 residues, from the cysteine through the phenylalanine. Here the CDR3 DNA is all that survives: 45 bases in frame from base 1. The germline V and J ends show losses of 1 base and 7 bases respectively, and no gene match explains 3 bases of the junction. The library was obtained by the immunoSEQ multiplex PCR assay. The table comes from immuneACCESS by way of TCRdb, which keeps in-frame sequences with V and J called. Part of the clones is missing from these tables; in studies checked, under half for an unresolved V gene and the rest for unknown reasons. The sample yields about 40,000 clones; over 75% were counted once. Together, the top ten hold more than 4.5% of the sample. The count of this clone is one. Its antigen specificity is not known. Within one base of it there is no much larger clone, and no base qualities were kept.

Rearrangement joined TRBV7-2 to TRBJ1-5, with 11 middle bases fitting TRBD1. This TCR came from a female donor in good health, enrolled as a control in a pregnancy study. Sample: peripheral blood, taken in the first trimester of pregnancy. The nucleotides read TGTGCCAGCAGCTTAGGAGGACAGGGGGCACAGCCCCAGCATTTT. Its protein is CASSLGGQGAQPQHF.